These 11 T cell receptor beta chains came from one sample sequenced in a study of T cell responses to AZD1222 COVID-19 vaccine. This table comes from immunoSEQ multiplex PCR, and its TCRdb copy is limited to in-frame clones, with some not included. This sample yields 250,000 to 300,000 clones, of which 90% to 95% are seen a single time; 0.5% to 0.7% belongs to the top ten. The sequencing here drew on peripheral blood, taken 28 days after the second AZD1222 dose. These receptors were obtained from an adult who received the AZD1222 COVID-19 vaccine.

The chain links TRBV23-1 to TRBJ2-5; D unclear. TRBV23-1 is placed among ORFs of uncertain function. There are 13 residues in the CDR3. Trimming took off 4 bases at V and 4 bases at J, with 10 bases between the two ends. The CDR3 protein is CASSLASGETQYF. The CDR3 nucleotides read TGCGCCAGCAGTCTGGCATCCGGAGAGACCCAGTACTTC.

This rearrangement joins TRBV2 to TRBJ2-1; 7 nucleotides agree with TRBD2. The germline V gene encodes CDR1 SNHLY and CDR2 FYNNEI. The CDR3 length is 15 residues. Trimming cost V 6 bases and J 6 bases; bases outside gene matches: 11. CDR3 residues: CASRVAGVLGNEQFF. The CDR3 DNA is TGTGCCAGCAGGGTCGCGGGGGTCTTGGGCAATGAGCAGTTCTTC.

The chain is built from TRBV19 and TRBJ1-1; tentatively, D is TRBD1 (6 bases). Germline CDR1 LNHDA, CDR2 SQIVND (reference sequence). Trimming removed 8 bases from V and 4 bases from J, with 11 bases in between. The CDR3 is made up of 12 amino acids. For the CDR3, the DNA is TGTGCCAGTGGGGGCGGCGGCACTGAAGCTTTCTTT. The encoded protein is CASGGGGTEAFF.

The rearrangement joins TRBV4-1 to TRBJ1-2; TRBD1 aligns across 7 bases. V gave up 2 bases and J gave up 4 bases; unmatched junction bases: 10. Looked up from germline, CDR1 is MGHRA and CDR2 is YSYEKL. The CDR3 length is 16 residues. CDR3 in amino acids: CASSQSGQKPIYGYTF. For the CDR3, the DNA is TGCGCCAGCAGCCAATCGGGACAGAAACCCATCTATGGCTACACCTTC.

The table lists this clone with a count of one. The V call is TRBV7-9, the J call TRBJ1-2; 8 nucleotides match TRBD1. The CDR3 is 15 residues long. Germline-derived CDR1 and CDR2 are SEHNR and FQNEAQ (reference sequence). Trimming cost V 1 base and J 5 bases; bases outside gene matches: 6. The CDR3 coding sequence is TGTGCCAGCAGCTTAGGACAGGGGCGGTCGTATGGCTACACCTTC. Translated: CASSLGQGRSYGYTF.

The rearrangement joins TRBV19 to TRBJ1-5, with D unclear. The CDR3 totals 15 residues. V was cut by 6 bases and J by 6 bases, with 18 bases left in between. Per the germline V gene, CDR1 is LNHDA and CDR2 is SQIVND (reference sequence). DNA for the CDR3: TGTGCCAGTAGACCCCGGGCAGGTGCATTTCAGCCCCAGCATTTT. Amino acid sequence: CASRPRAGAFQPQHF.

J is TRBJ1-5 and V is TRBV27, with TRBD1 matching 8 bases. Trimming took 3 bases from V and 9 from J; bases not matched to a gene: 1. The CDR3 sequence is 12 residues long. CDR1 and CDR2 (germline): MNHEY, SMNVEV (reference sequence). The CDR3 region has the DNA TGTGCCAGCAGTTTCGGGACAGGGCCCCAGCATTTT. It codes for CASSFGTGPQHF.

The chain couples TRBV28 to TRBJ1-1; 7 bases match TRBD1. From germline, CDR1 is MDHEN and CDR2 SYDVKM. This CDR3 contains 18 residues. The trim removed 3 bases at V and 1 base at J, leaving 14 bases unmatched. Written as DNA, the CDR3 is TGTGCCAGCAGTTTCCGTTCATGGAGGAACAGGGGGAACACTGAAGCTTTCTTT. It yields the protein CASSFRSWRNRGNTEAFF.

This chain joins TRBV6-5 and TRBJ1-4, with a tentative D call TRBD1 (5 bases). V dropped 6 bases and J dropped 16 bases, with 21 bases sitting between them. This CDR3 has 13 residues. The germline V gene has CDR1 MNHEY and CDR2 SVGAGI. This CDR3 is CASSPREGAEGFF. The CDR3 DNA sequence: TGTGCCAGCAGCCCCCGGGAAGGGGCCGAGGGGTTTTTT.

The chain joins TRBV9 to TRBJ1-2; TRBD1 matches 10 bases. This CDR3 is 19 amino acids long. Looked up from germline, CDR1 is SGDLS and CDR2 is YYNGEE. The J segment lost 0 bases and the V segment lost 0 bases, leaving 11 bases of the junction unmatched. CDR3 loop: CASSVGPGTGDFTNYGYTF. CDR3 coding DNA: TGTGCCAGCAGCGTAGGGCCTGGGACAGGGGATTTTACTAACTATGGCTACACCTTC.

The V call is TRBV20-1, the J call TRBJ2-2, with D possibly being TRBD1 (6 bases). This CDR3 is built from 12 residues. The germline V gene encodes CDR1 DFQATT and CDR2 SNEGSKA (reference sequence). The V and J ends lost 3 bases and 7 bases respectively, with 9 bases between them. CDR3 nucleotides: TGCAGTGCTAGTAGGGGGTTCGGGGAGCTGTTTTTT. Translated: CSASRGFGELFF.